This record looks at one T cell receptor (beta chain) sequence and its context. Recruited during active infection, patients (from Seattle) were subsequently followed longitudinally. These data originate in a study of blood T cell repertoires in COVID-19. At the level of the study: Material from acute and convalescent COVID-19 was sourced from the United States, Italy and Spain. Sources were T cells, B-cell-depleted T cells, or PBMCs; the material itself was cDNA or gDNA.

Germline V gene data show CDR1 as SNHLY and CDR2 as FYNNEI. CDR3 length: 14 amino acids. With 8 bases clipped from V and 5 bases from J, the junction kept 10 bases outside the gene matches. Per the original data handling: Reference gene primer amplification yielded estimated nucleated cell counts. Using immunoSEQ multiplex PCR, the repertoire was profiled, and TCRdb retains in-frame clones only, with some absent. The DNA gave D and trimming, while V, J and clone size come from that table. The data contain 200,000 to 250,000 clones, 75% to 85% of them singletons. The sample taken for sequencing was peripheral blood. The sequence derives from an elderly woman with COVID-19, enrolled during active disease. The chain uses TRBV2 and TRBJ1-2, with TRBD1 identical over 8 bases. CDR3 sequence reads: CASGQDRDQYGYTF. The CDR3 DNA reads TGTGCCAGCGGCCAGGACAGGGATCAATATGGCTACACCTTC.